The 10 T cell receptor beta chains below come from one sample, sequenced in a study of spatial heterogeneity in lung cancer. Documented time point: sample taken at primary tumor resection. In each case, whole RNA from tumor, nontumor lung or frozen PBMC was sequenced unsorted. Via MiXCR, TCRdb re-called the 5' RACE reads, giving one row per CDR3 protein. The table lists about 26,000 distinct CDR3 sequences, 10% to 15% of them singletons. The sample here was PBMCs, taken at surgery. These receptors originate from a female donor with early-stage non-small cell lung cancer.

This clonotype was detected many times. The rearrangement links TRBV20-1 to TRBJ2-1; D gene unclear. The V gene lost 6 bases and the J gene lost 5 bases, with 11 bases spanning the gap. Germline V gene data show CDR1 as DFQATT and CDR2 as SNEGSKA (reference sequence). The CDR3 totals 12 residues. CDR3 DNA sequence: TGCAGTGCCGCCCCAACCAACAATGAGCAGTTCTTC. Protein sequence: CSAAPTNNEQFF.

This clonotype was counted ten times or more. This sequence joins TRBV5-5 and TRBJ1-1; the D gene is possibly TRBD1 (6 bases). CDR1 SGHKS and CDR2 YYEKEE come from the germline V gene (reference sequence). V was pared by 0 bases and J by 4 bases, with 16 bases between. The CDR3 length is 16 residues. The CDR3 region is CASSLGYRESGTEAFF. DNA for the CDR3: TGTGCCAGCAGCTTGGGGTACAGGGAGTCGGGCACTGAAGCTTTCTTT.

This clonotype was seen many times. CDR3 DNA: TGTGCCAGCAGCTGGGGTACCGGGACAAGGATCGGCGCTTTCTTT. This translates into CASSWGTGTRIGAFF. The chain has TRBV7-9 and TRBJ1-1, with D perhaps TRBD1 (6 bases). V lost 4 bases and J lost 11, with 23 bases in between. From germline, CDR1 is SEHNR and CDR2 FQNEAQ (reference sequence). This CDR3 contains 15 residues.

The chain carries TRBV10-3 and TRBJ1-2, with D perhaps TRBD1 (6 bases). The CDR3 consists of 16 residues. CDR1 and CDR2 (germline): ENHRY, SYGVKD. Between the trimmed V and J ends, which lost 0 bases and 0 bases, there was a span of 11 bases. The CDR3 region has the DNA TGTGCCATCAGTGAGTCGAGGGACACCACTAACTATGGCTACACCTTC. Protein product: CAISESRDTTNYGYTF.

This clonotype was counted ten times or more. The chain links TRBV13 to TRBJ1-6; D not resolved. CDR1 and CDR2 from the germline V gene are PRHDT and FYEKMQ (reference sequence). V was clipped by 2 bases and J by 11 bases, with 13 bases between them. This CDR3 comprises 14 residues. CDR3 amino acids: CASSLNSPPTPLHF. In nucleotides, the CDR3 is TGTGCCAGCAGCTTAAACTCCCCGCCAACACCCCTCCACTTT. Variable domain in full (rest from reference TRBV13 and TRBJ1-6): AAGVIQSPRHLIKEKRETATLKCYPIPRHDTVYWYQQGPGQDPQFLISFYEKMQSDKGSIPDRFSAQQFSDYHSELNMSSLELGDSALYFCASSLNSPPTPLHFGNGTRLTVT.

This clonotype was observed at least ten times. V and J are TRBV5-4 and TRBJ2-5; D is perhaps TRBD1 or TRBD2 (5 bases each). The CDR3 totals 15 residues. Germline V lookup: CDR1 SGHNT, CDR2 YYREEE (reference sequence). The V gene lost 4 bases and the J gene lost 2 bases, with 15 bases spanning the gap. CDR3 protein: CASSPVRGLQETQYF. As DNA, the CDR3 is TGTGCCAGCAGCCCTGTCCGGGGCTTACAAGAGACCCAGTACTTC.

Ten or more counts support this clonotype. The gene calls are TRBV29-1 and TRBJ1-3; possible D gene TRBD1, 5 bases. V lost 3 bases, J lost 7 bases, and 13 bases lay in between. Germline V gene data show CDR1 as SQVTM and CDR2 as ANQGSEA. The CDR3 has 13 amino acids. The CDR3 loop is CSVDQGLGNTIYF. The CDR3 region has the DNA TGCAGCGTTGACCAGGGTCTAGGGAACACCATATATTTT.

The rearrangement uses TRBV10-3 and TRBJ2-1; D unclear. Germline CDR1 is ENHRY and CDR2 is SYGVKD. V lost 4 bases and J 8 bases, leaving 15 bases between the germline ends. This CDR3 spans 14 amino acids. The CDR3 DNA reads TGTGCCATCAGTGGGATAGACACCCTCCATGAGCAGTTCTTC. As protein: CAISGIDTLHEQFF.

This clonotype has at least ten counts. The chain employs TRBV4-3 and TRBJ1-6; maybe TRBD1 (6 bases). From germline, CDR1 is LGHNA and CDR2 YSLEER. Deletions cut 3 bases from V and 5 bases from J, with 17 bases between. The CDR3 is 17 amino acids. The DNA of the CDR3 is TGCGCCAGCAGCCAGGGCGGACAGCCCGCCGATAATTCACCCCTCCACTTT. Its translation: CASSQGGQPADNSPLHF.

Comment on this clonotype: The junction shows a germline mismatch at one end, possibly a read error. V and J are TRBV11-3 and TRBJ2-7; D is ambiguous. The germline gives CDR1 SGHNT, CDR2 YENEEA. The CDR3 consists of 11 residues. CDR3 nucleotide sequence: TGTGCCAGCAGCATAGATCGCGAGCAGTACTTC. Translation: CASSIDREQYF.